This entry concerns a single TCR beta chain. The RNA, roughly 0.5 to 1 ug, was put through reverse transcription using random hexamers. The method of amplification for TCR beta CDR3 was immunoSEQ multiplex PCR, covering 54 Vbeta and 13 Jbeta. TCRdb analysed the immunoSEQ multiplex PCR reads with MiXCR anew, one entry per CDR3 protein. The sample records approximately 170,000 distinct CDR3 sequences, roughly 94% being singletons. The CDR3 is 13 amino acids. Germline loops: CDR1 SEHNR, CDR2 FQNEAQ (reference sequence). V was clipped by 4 bases and J by 4 bases, with 8 bases between them. This specimen comes from a study of CD8 T cells in Susac syndrome. The T cells that were sequenced for TCR beta were CD8+ and CD4+ cells from blood. The multiple sclerosis controls were treatment-naive patients, and their relapsing-remitting disease was stable or active. TEMRA cells were enriched by FACS, while CD8+ and CD4+ T cells were obtained through a negative isolation that was performed magnetically.

The receptor's source is a human donor with multiple sclerosis. The specimen sequenced was CD4+ T cells from PBMCs. J is TRBJ1-5 and V is TRBV7-9; TRBD1 is a possible D gene (5 bases). CDR3 DNA: TGTGCCAGCAGCTGGGACTGGAATCAGCCCCAGCATTTT. Translated, it gives CASSWDWNQPQHF.